The 21 T cell receptor beta chains below come from one sample, sequenced in a study of PD-1 blockade in mismatch repair-deficient tumors. TCRdb's table, derived via immunoSEQ multiplex PCR, lists solely in-frame clones and lacks some. The sample shows 40,000 to 60,000 clones, approximately 80% of them seen only once. The sample in question was peripheral blood, obtained 4 weeks after starting pembrolizumab. Every receptor here comes from an adult with mismatch repair-deficient cancer.

V is TRBV4-1 and J is TRBJ1-1; perhaps TRBD1 as D (5 bases). Germline V lookup: CDR1 MGHRA, CDR2 YSYEKL. The V gene lost 7 bases and the J gene lost 0 bases, with 15 bases spanning the gap. The CDR3 is made up of 15 amino acids. This CDR3 is CASTTLGRVNTEAFF. Written as DNA, the CDR3 is TGCGCCAGCACCACGTTGGGACGTGTGAACACTGAAGCTTTCTTT.

The rearrangement uses TRBV19 and TRBJ2-7, with 9 nucleotides matching TRBD2. V lost 2 bases and J lost 6; bases outside the gene matches: 2. This CDR3 spans 13 amino acids. Germline V lookup: CDR1 LNHDA, CDR2 SQIVND (reference sequence). The chain's CDR3 is CASSISSGSEQYF. The DNA of the CDR3 is TGTGCCAGTAGTATAAGTAGCGGGAGCGAGCAGTACTTC. The variable domain in full, with the rest retrieved from reference TRBV19 and TRBJ2-7, is DGGITQSPKYLFRKEGQNVTLSCEQNLNHDAMYWYRQDPGQGLRLIYYSQIVNDFQKGDIAEGYSVSREKKESFPLTVTSAQKNPTAFYLCASSISSGSEQYFGPGTRLTVT.

The table lists this clone with a few counts. The chain carries TRBV29-1 and TRBJ1-5; TRBD1 matches 7 bases. CDR1 and CDR2 from the germline V gene are SQVTM and ANQGSEA. V shed 5 bases, J shed 4 bases, and the junction held 2 bases outside the gene matches. There are 12 residues in the CDR3. The CDR3 nucleotides read TGCAGCGTTAGACAGGGAAATCAGCCCCAGCATTTT. Residues: CSVRQGNQPQHF.

The count of this clone is one. The chain links TRBV6-1 to TRBJ1-2; D might be TRBD1 (6 bases). The CDR3 consists of 13 residues. The germline V and J ends were trimmed by 7 bases and 7 bases, with 16 bases remaining between them. Per the germline V gene, CDR1 is MNHNS and CDR2 is SASEGT. The CDR3 region has the DNA TGTGCCAGCATGGACCGGGGGCTGCGTGGCTACACCTTC. Translated: CASMDRGLRGYTF.

V and J are TRBV19 and TRBJ2-3, with D unclear. The CDR3 runs 12 residues. V lost 10 bases and J 2 bases, leaving 10 bases between the germline ends. Germline values: CDR1 LNHDA, CDR2 SQIVND (reference sequence). Written as DNA, the CDR3 is TGTGCCACCGAAGGAAACACAGATACGCAGTATTTT. It translates to CATEGNTDTQYF.

The rearrangement uses TRBV6-1 and TRBJ2-3, with 7 bases matching TRBD2. V was clipped by 2 bases and J by 5 bases; unmatched bases: 7. From germline, CDR1 is MNHNS and CDR2 SASEGT. This CDR3 spans 15 amino acids. This chain's CDR3 is CASSEYVTGGDTQYF. Written as DNA, the CDR3 is TGTGCCAGCAGTGAATATGTAACGGGGGGAGATACGCAGTATTTT.

The chain recombines TRBV19 with TRBJ2-5; D unresolved. V lost 3 bases and J 2 bases, leaving 13 bases between the germline ends. The CDR3 has 15 residues. Germline V gene data show CDR1 as LNHDA and CDR2 as SQIVND (reference sequence). The CDR3 sequence: CASSIPGSGQETQYF. The CDR3 region has the DNA TGTGCCAGTAGTATTCCTGGCTCGGGTCAAGAGACCCAGTACTTC. The whole variable domain, remainder taken from reference TRBV19 and TRBJ2-5, is DGGITQSPKYLFRKEGQNVTLSCEQNLNHDAMYWYRQDPGQGLRLIYYSQIVNDFQKGDIAEGYSVSREKKESFPLTVTSAQKNPTAFYLCASSIPGSGQETQYFGPGTRLLVL.

This chain connects TRBV29-1 to TRBJ2-3; 7 nucleotides agree with TRBD2. CDR1 SQVTM and CDR2 ANQGSEA come from the germline V gene. Unmatched junction bases numbered 4, after V lost 7 bases and J lost 0 bases. This CDR3 is built from 13 residues. As DNA, the CDR3 is TGCAGCGCTAATAGCGGGAGCACAGATACGCAGTATTTT. It is translated as CSANSGSTDTQYF.

The chain couples TRBV9 to TRBJ2-7; the D gene is possibly TRBD2 (6 bases). Germline CDR1 SGDLS, CDR2 YYNGEE. The V end was cut by 5 bases, the J end by 0 bases, with 15 bases between. The CDR3 has 15 amino acids. The CDR3 reads CASSRGGSTSYEQYF. The CDR3 DNA reads as TGTGCCAGCAGTCGTGGAGGGAGTACCTCCTACGAGCAGTACTTC.

In the case of this clone: The same CDR3 also results from other DNA sequences found in this sample. Written as DNA, the CDR3 is TGTGCCAGCAGCTTGATGCAGGGCGGCAATCAGCCCCAGCATTTT. It yields the protein CASSLMQGGNQPQHF. V and J are TRBV5-8 and TRBJ1-5; the D gene is possibly TRBD1 (5 bases). The CDR3 is 15 amino acids. Trimming took 1 base from V and 2 from J, leaving 10 bases between them. CDR1 and CDR2 from the germline V gene are SGHTS and YDEGEE.

The J gene is TRBJ2-7, the V gene TRBV11-2; 9 bases map to TRBD2. CDR1 is SGHAT and CDR2 is FQNNGV in the germline V gene. V lost 1 base, J lost 5 bases, and 9 bases stayed unmatched. This CDR3 comprises 16 residues. This CDR3 is CASSLASGTSPHEQYF. CDR3 sequence (DNA): TGTGCCAGCAGCTTAGCCAGTGGGACTAGCCCTCACGAGCAGTACTTC.

The chain employs TRBV13 and TRBJ2-4; D uncertain. CDR1 and CDR2 (germline): PRHDT, FYEKMQ (reference sequence). This CDR3 is 14 amino acids long. V lost 3 bases, J lost 3 bases, and 9 bases lay in between. The CDR3 loop reads CASSFPTNKNIQYF. The CDR3 region has the DNA TGTGCCAGCAGCTTCCCGACCAACAAAAACATTCAGTACTTC. The full variable domain, with the rest looked up from reference TRBV13 and TRBJ2-4, is AAGVIQSPRHLIKEKRETATLKCYPIPRHDTVYWYQQGPGQDPQFLISFYEKMQSDKGSIPDRFSAQQFSDYHSELNMSSLELGDSALYFCASSFPTNKNIQYFGAGTRLSVL.

The chain carries TRBV27 and TRBJ1-3, with D uncertain. Germline V gene data show CDR1 as MNHEY and CDR2 as SMNVEV (reference sequence). V lost 8 bases, J lost 1 base, and 12 bases lay in between. This CDR3 comprises 14 residues. The CDR3 sequence is CASRRVGSGNTIYF. In nucleotides, the CDR3 is TGTGCCAGCCGCCGTGTGGGGTCTGGAAACACCATATATTTT.

This chain links TRBV7-2 with TRBJ1-2, with a possible D match to TRBD1 (6 bases). CDR1 and CDR2 (germline): SGHTA, FQGNSA. There are 15 residues in the CDR3. The V end lost 4 bases, the J end lost 0 bases, and 12 bases lay between the germline ends. The CDR3 is CASSSRDIANYGYTF. In DNA, the CDR3 is TGTGCCAGCAGCTCTCGGGACATTGCTAACTATGGCTACACCTTC.

The V gene is TRBV27, the J gene TRBJ1-1; a possible D gene is TRBD1 (5 bases). Germline V gene data show CDR1 as MNHEY and CDR2 as SMNVEV (reference sequence). V was clipped by 1 base and J by 6 bases, with 12 bases between them. The CDR3 contains 14 residues. CDR3: CASSLLYRDSEAFF. CDR3 DNA: TGTGCCAGCAGTTTATTATACCGGGACTCTGAAGCTTTCTTT.

The rearrangement uses TRBV15 and TRBJ2-1; 14 bases map to TRBD2. CDR1 and CDR2 from the germline V gene are LNHNV and YYDKDF (reference sequence). Germline trimming cut 5 bases from V and 1 base from J; bases unmatched to any gene: 4. This CDR3 is 17 amino acids long. CDR3: CATSGTSGRKSYNEQFF. CDR3 sequence (DNA): TGTGCCACCAGCGGGACTAGCGGGAGAAAGTCCTACAATGAGCAGTTCTTC.

CDR3 loop: CASSAMTGGLTTNGYTF. The CDR3 coding sequence is TGTGCCAGCAGCGCAATGACAGGGGGTTTGACTACTAATGGCTACACCTTC. This chain uses TRBV7-9 with TRBJ1-2; 9 bases map to TRBD1. With V trimmed by 5 bases and J by 6 bases, 16 bases remained unmatched. Germline V lookup: CDR1 SEHNR, CDR2 FQNEAQ (reference sequence). The CDR3 totals 17 residues.

The chain uses TRBV5-1 and TRBJ1-2; a weak D match, TRBD1 (5 bases). Trimming cost V 0 bases and J 7 bases, with 19 bases left between them. From germline, CDR1 is SGHRS and CDR2 YFSETQ. There are 16 residues in the CDR3. The CDR3 protein is CASSLGLQGESGGYTF. In DNA, the CDR3 is TGCGCCAGCAGCTTGGGTCTCCAGGGTGAGTCTGGTGGCTACACCTTC.

This clone has a single count. V is TRBV6-5 and J is TRBJ2-1; TRBD1 aligns across 8 bases. CDR3 size: 14 residues. Germline CDR1 MNHEY, CDR2 SVGAGI. V lost 6 bases and J lost 9; bases outside the gene matches: 10. The CDR3 sequence: CASRDPGGLREQFF. The CDR3 DNA reads as TGTGCCAGCAGAGATCCAGGGGGCCTCCGTGAGCAGTTCTTC.

This clone was picked up a small number of times. The rearrangement joins TRBV4-2 to TRBJ1-1; possibly TRBD1 for D (6 bases). The CDR3 has 14 amino acids. Germline assignment: CDR1 LGHNA and CDR2 YNFKEQ. Trimming shortened V by 5 bases and J by 1 base, and 11 bases separated the two germline ends. This chain's CDR3 is CASSKQGANTEAFF. The CDR3 DNA is TGTGCCAGCAGCAAACAGGGAGCGAACACTGAAGCTTTCTTT.

The chain joins TRBV19 to TRBJ1-5; D remains unclear. CDR3 length: 14 residues. Germline V CDR1 and CDR2: LNHDA, SQIVND (reference sequence). The ends were cut back, 3 bases at V and 4 bases at J, with 10 bases in the middle. This CDR3 is CASSIEGGNQPQHF. CDR3 nucleotides: TGTGCCAGTAGTATCGAAGGTGGGAATCAGCCCCAGCATTTT.